One sample yielded the 24 T cell receptor beta chains listed below, sequenced in a study of cytomegalovirus exposure and HLA in healthy donors. Primers for the PCR totalled 60 Vbeta and 13 Jbeta. The method was immunoSEQ multiplex PCR; TCRdb's version includes in-frame clones alone and lacks a portion of them. The sample carries about 300,000 clones, 86% recorded once. Sequences were obtained from PBMCs. Every receptor here comes from a man in his forties in good health and CMV-seropositive.

The genes are TRBV10-3 and TRBJ2-7, with TRBD2 as a possible D gene (6 bases). Germline V CDR1 and CDR2: ENHRY, SYGVKD. V was pared by 2 bases and J by 3 bases, with 11 bases between. The CDR3 contains 14 residues. The CDR3 sequence: CAISEGTYRYEQYF. The CDR3 nucleotides read TGTGCCATCAGTGAGGGGACTTACCGCTACGAGCAGTACTTC.

The chain recombines TRBV7-3 with TRBJ2-1, with 7 nucleotides matching TRBD1. Germline CDR1 and CDR2: SGHTA and FQGTGA. The CDR3 runs 14 residues. V dropped 5 bases and J dropped 6; count of bases not matched to a gene: 7. The CDR3 nucleotides read TGTGCCAGCAGCATTGGACAGGTGGGCAATGAGCAGTTCTTC. This sequence encodes CASSIGQVGNEQFF. Looking up the rest from reference TRBV7-3 and TRBJ2-1 gives the full variable domain: GAGVSQTPSNKVTEKGKYVELRCDPISGHTALYWYRQSLGQGPEFLIYFQGTGAADDSGLPNDRFFAVRPEGSVSTLKIQRTERGDSAVYLCASSIGQVGNEQFFGPGTRLTVL.

The J gene is TRBJ2-3, the V gene TRBV6-5; 7 positions match TRBD1. Trimming removed 5 bases from V and 8 bases from J; junction bases left unmatched: 10. The CDR3 runs 14 residues. Germline lookup yields CDR1 MNHEY and CDR2 SVGAGI. The CDR3 DNA is TGTGCCAGCAGTCTCGACAGGGAACACGGTACGCAGTATTTT. As protein: CASSLDREHGTQYF.

This chain links TRBV5-1 with TRBJ1-2; TRBD1 matches 11 bases. Germline V gives CDR1 SGHRS, CDR2 YFSETQ. There are 14 residues in the CDR3. Unmatched junction bases numbered 4, after V lost 2 bases and J lost 7 bases. The CDR3 reads CASSFGQGASGYTF. The CDR3 DNA reads TGCGCCAGCAGCTTTGGACAGGGGGCATCTGGCTACACCTTC.

The chain has TRBV5-5 and TRBJ2-7, with TRBD2 matching over 15 bases. With V trimmed by 4 bases and J by 6 bases, 2 bases remained unmatched. The length of the CDR3 is 14 residues. The germline V gene has CDR1 SGHKS and CDR2 YYEKEE (reference sequence). The DNA of the CDR3 is TGTGCCAGCAGCGGGACTAGCGGGAGGCGCGAGCAGTACTTC. Its translation: CASSGTSGRREQYF.

The chain couples TRBV5-1 to TRBJ2-7; D gene unclear. Germline CDR1 reads SGHRS; CDR2 reads YFSETQ. CDR3 size: 11 residues. Between the trimmed V and J ends, which lost 3 bases and 3 bases, there was a span of 4 bases. The chain's CDR3 is CASSSYYEQYF. The CDR3, as DNA: TGCGCCAGCAGCTCCTACTACGAGCAGTACTTC. Filled out from reference TRBV5-1 and TRBJ2-7, the complete variable domain reads KAGVTQTPRYLIKTRGQQVTLSCSPISGHRSVSWYQQTPGQGLQFLFEYFSETQRNKGNFPGRFSGRQFSNSRSEMNVSTLELGDSALYLCASSSYYEQYFGPGTRLTVT.

This sequence joins TRBV27 and TRBJ2-2, with TRBD1 matching over 8 bases. This CDR3 region has 15 residues. Germline CDR1 reads MNHEY; CDR2 reads SMNVEV (reference sequence). Trimming cost V 5 bases and J 4 bases; bases outside gene matches: 6. This CDR3 is CASSLTGGATGELFF. The CDR3 region has the DNA TGTGCCAGCAGTCTAACAGGGGGAGCCACCGGGGAGCTGTTTTTT.

The CDR3 spells CASSPRQDANTGELFF. As DNA, the CDR3 is TGTGCCAGCAGCCCCCGACAGGACGCGAACACCGGGGAGCTGTTTTTT. The chain links TRBV7-9 to TRBJ2-2; possibly TRBD1 for D (6 bases). V was clipped by 5 bases and J by 0 bases, with 13 bases between them. The germline CDR1 and CDR2 sequences are SEHNR and FQNEAQ (reference sequence). The CDR3 has 16 amino acids.

This clone was counted once. The rearrangement uses TRBV6-6 and TRBJ2-2, with 7 bases identical to TRBD1. With V trimmed by 0 bases and J by 4 bases, 2 bases remained unmatched. CDR3 length equals 15 residues. The germline V gene encodes CDR1 MNHNY and CDR2 SVGAGI (reference sequence). The CDR3 sequence: CASSYSGGGTGELFF. DNA of the CDR3: TGTGCCAGCAGTTACTCAGGGGGCGGCACCGGGGAGCTGTTTTTT.

The genes are TRBV9 and TRBJ2-7; D is ambiguous. V dropped 2 bases and J dropped 0 bases, with 12 bases sitting between them. The germline V gene has CDR1 SGDLS and CDR2 YYNGEE. This CDR3 contains 15 residues. The CDR3 sequence: CASSVGSVPSYEQYF. The CDR3 DNA follows: TGTGCCAGCAGCGTCGGGTCTGTTCCCTCCTACGAGCAGTACTTC.

This chain links TRBV28 with TRBJ2-3; TRBD2 is a possible D gene (6 bases). The CDR3 has 16 residues. Trimming removed 1 base at V and 2 bases at J, with 13 bases between. Germline CDR1 is MDHEN and CDR2 is SYDVKM. In DNA form, the CDR3 reads TGTGCCAGCAGTTTATTGGGGGGACGGGACACAGATACGCAGTATTTT. Its translation: CASSLLGGRDTDTQYF. Full variable domain (remainder filled in from reference TRBV28 and TRBJ2-3): DVKVTQSSRYLVKRTGEKVFLECVQDMDHENMFWYRQDPGLGLRLIYFSYDVKMKEKGDIPEGYSVSREKKERFSLILESASTNQTSMYLCASSLLGGRDTDTQYFGPGTRLTVL.

The chain recombines TRBV18 with TRBJ1-1, with D possibly being TRBD1 (5 bases). Trimming removed 5 bases at V and 6 bases at J, with 19 bases between. The CDR3 has 15 amino acids. Germline lookup yields CDR1 KGHSH and CDR2 LQKENI. The CDR3 is CASSFFEQAGAEAFF. For the CDR3, the DNA is TGTGCCAGCTCATTCTTCGAACAGGCGGGGGCTGAAGCTTTCTTT.

The sample holds a few counts of this clone. This chain joins TRBV4-1 and TRBJ1-5, with D perhaps TRBD1 (6 bases). This CDR3 region has 15 residues. The V gene lost 0 bases and the J gene lost 3 bases, with 9 bases spanning the gap. CDR1 is MGHRA, CDR2 YSYEKL, per germline. DNA for the CDR3: TGCGCCAGCAGCCAAGATCCAGGGGACAATCAGCCCCAGCATTTT. Its translation: CASSQDPGDNQPQHF.

CDR3 amino acids: CASSPTGSYEQYF. The CDR3 DNA reads as TGTGCCAGCAGCCCGACAGGATCCTACGAGCAGTACTTC. This sequence joins TRBV7-8 and TRBJ2-7; a possible D gene is TRBD1 (6 bases). Germline V gene data show CDR1 as SGHVS and CDR2 as FQNEAQ. Trimming shortened V by 5 bases and J by 1 base, and 9 bases separated the two germline ends. The CDR3 is made up of 13 amino acids. The variable domain in full, with the rest retrieved from reference TRBV7-8 and TRBJ2-7, is GAGVSQSPRYKVAKRGQDVALRCDPISGHVSLFWYQQALGQGPEFLTYFQNEAQLDKSGLPSDRFFAERPEGSVSTLKIQRTQQEDSAVYLCASSPTGSYEQYFGPGTRLTVT.

V usage is TRBV7-2 and J usage is TRBJ1-4; 7 bases map to TRBD1. The germline V gene encodes CDR1 SGHTA and CDR2 FQGNSA. The CDR3 length is 15 residues. With 5 bases clipped from V and 8 bases from J, the junction kept 11 bases outside the gene matches. The DNA of the CDR3 is TGTGCCAGCAGCCCACGGACAGGTGGACGAGAAAAACTGTTTTTT. It translates to CASSPRTGGREKLFF.

V and J are TRBV7-3 and TRBJ2-2, with 8 nucleotides matching TRBD1. Germline values: CDR1 SGHTA, CDR2 FQGTGA. CDR3 length: 16 residues. Germline trimming cut 3 bases from V and 5 bases from J; bases unmatched to any gene: 8. The CDR3 loop reads CASSFGQGASTGELFF. CDR3 bases: TGTGCCAGCAGCTTCGGGCAGGGGGCTAGTACCGGGGAGCTGTTTTTT.

The rearrangement links TRBV19 to TRBJ1-1; TRBD1 matches at 10 bases. The CDR3 runs to 15 residues. V was clipped by 4 bases and J by 6 bases; unmatched bases: 8. Germline V gene data show CDR1 as LNHDA and CDR2 as SQIVND (reference sequence). CDR3 sequence reads: CASSSDRGLLSEAFF. The CDR3 DNA is TGTGCCAGTAGTAGCGACAGGGGGCTCTTGTCTGAAGCTTTCTTT.

The chain recombines TRBV27 with TRBJ2-5, with 12 bases identical to TRBD1. CDR1 is MNHEY and CDR2 is SMNVEV in the germline V gene (reference sequence). V lost 7 bases to trimming and J lost 0 bases; unmatched junction nucleotides: 12. There are 18 residues in the CDR3. CDR3 coding DNA: TGTGCCAGCAAGTCTCGGGACAGGGGGCGAGCTGACCAAGAGACCCAGTACTTC. Translating gives CASKSRDRGRADQETQYF.

CDR3 sequence reads: CASSGYRGVAQETQYF. CDR3 nucleotides: TGTGCCAGCAGTGGATACAGGGGAGTCGCACAAGAGACCCAGTACTTC. This chain uses TRBV28 with TRBJ2-5, with 7 bases matching TRBD1. The CDR3 extends over 16 amino acids. Trimming took 5 bases from V and 2 from J; bases not matched to a gene: 11. CDR1 and CDR2 from the germline V gene are MDHEN and SYDVKM. The whole variable domain, filled in from reference TRBV28 and TRBJ2-5, reads DVKVTQSSRYLVKRTGEKVFLECVQDMDHENMFWYRQDPGLGLRLIYFSYDVKMKEKGDIPEGYSVSREKKERFSLILESASTNQTSMYLCASSGYRGVAQETQYFGPGTRLLVL.

The chain carries TRBV5-6 and TRBJ2-1; D is unclear. The CDR3 runs 17 residues. CDR1 SGHDT and CDR2 YYEEEE come from the germline V gene. Trimming stripped 4 bases from V and 0 bases from J, with 17 bases between. DNA of the CDR3: TGTGCCAGCAGCCCTGCTTGGGCGATAAGCTCCTACAATGAGCAGTTCTTC. It codes for CASSPAWAISSYNEQFF. The full variable domain, in which reference TRBV5-6 and TRBJ2-1 provide the parts outside the CDR3, is DAGVTQSPTHLIKTRGQQVTLRCSPKSGHDTVSWYQQALGQGPQFIFQYYEEEERQRGNFPDRFSGHQFPNYSSELNVNALLLGDSALYLCASSPAWAISSYNEQFFGPGTRLTVL.

The CDR3 DNA reads as TGTGCCAGCAGCTCGGGACAGGGGAGCAATTCACCCCTCCACTTT. It encodes CASSSGQGSNSPLHF. V and J are TRBV7-8 and TRBJ1-6; 10 bases align to TRBD1. The germline gives CDR1 SGHVS, CDR2 FQNEAQ. This CDR3 comprises 15 residues. V was pared by 4 bases and J by 7 bases, with 4 bases of the junction left unmatched.

This rearrangement joins TRBV7-9 to TRBJ1-5; no definite D call. V gave up 1 base and J gave up 5 bases, with 9 bases separating them. CDR1 SEHNR and CDR2 FQNEAQ come from the germline V gene (reference sequence). This CDR3 region has 14 residues. The CDR3 nucleotides read TGTGCCAGCAGCTTAGATGGCAGGCATCAGCCCCAGCATTTT. Translating it yields CASSLDGRHQPQHF.

This clone was observed once. The J gene is TRBJ2-1, the V gene TRBV27; 10 nucleotides agree with TRBD2. V dropped 4 bases and J dropped 2; count of bases not matched to a gene: 2. This CDR3 is 15 amino acids long. In germline, CDR1 is MNHEY, CDR2 SMNVEV (reference sequence). Here the CDR3 reads CASSWTSGPYNEQFF. In nucleotides, the CDR3 is TGTGCCAGCAGTTGGACTAGCGGACCCTACAATGAGCAGTTCTTC.

The V gene is TRBV28, the J gene TRBJ2-7; 13 positions agree with TRBD2. From germline, CDR1 is MDHEN and CDR2 SYDVKM. V dropped 3 bases and J dropped 4; count of bases not matched to a gene: 9. The CDR3 length is 17 residues. The chain's CDR3 is CASSFLGLAGAKYEQYF. CDR3 sequence (DNA): TGTGCCAGCAGTTTCCTCGGACTAGCGGGAGCTAAATACGAGCAGTACTTC.